This entry lists 24 T cell receptor beta chains sequenced from one sample in a study of cytomegalovirus exposure and HLA in healthy donors. The primer mix had 60 Vbeta and 13 Jbeta primers. Clones were sequenced by immunoSEQ multiplex PCR, and TCRdb holds only the in-frame ones, with some missing. The sample holds 85,000 to 90,000 clones, roughly three quarters seen once. The sequencing sample was made of PBMCs. These receptors originate from a man aged 30 to 45 in good health and CMV-seronegative.

The genes are TRBV5-6 and TRBJ2-1, with D possibly TRBD2 on 5 matching bases. Germline V gene data show CDR1 as SGHDT and CDR2 as YYEEEE. The CDR3 is 11 amino acids. V shed 2 bases and J shed 8 bases, with 5 bases lying between them. As DNA, the CDR3 is TGTGCCAGCAGCTTTAGCGATGAGCAGTTCTTC. Its translation is CASSFSDEQFF.

The chain carries TRBV5-1 and TRBJ1-2; 9 nucleotides agree with TRBD1. V was pared by 3 bases and J by 5 bases, with 11 bases of the junction left unmatched. The CDR3 spans 16 residues. Germline V gene sequence: CDR1 SGHRS, CDR2 YFSETQ. CDR3 residues: CASSSEDRGQFYGYTF. CDR3 nucleotides: TGCGCCAGCAGCTCAGAGGACAGGGGCCAGTTTTATGGCTACACCTTC.

CDR3 region: CASSQAGQSLGLNIQYF. Written as DNA, the CDR3 is TGCGCCAGCAGCCAAGCGGGACAGAGCCTTGGATTGAACATTCAGTACTTC. The chain recombines TRBV4-1 with TRBJ2-4; TRBD1 matches at 7 bases. The CDR3 spans 17 residues. Germline CDR1 is MGHRA and CDR2 is YSYEKL. The ends lost 1 base at V and 7 bases at J; junction bases unmatched: 13.

The genes are TRBV6-1 and TRBJ1-3, with D unresolved. The CDR3 is 14 residues long. V lost 4 bases, J lost 0 bases, and 7 bases lay in between. Germline CDR1 reads MNHNS; CDR2 reads SASEGT. DNA of the CDR3: TGTGCCAGCAGTGCTTCGAGCTCTGGAAACACCATATATTTT. Amino acids: CASSASSSGNTIYF.

V is TRBV29-1 and J is TRBJ1-2; 7 bases map to TRBD1. CDR3 length: 16 residues. Losses at the gene ends were 6 bases for V and 0 bases for J; bases not matched to a gene: 13. Per germline, CDR1 SQVTM and CDR2 ANQGSEA. The CDR3 DNA reads TGCAGCGTCGACAGTGAGGGGGCGCGGGCTAACTATGGCTACACCTTC. Translation gives CSVDSEGARANYGYTF.

CDR3 loop: CASSLLTGGRSEQFF. CDR3 nucleotide sequence: TGTGCCAGCAGTTTATTGACAGGGGGCAGGAGTGAGCAGTTCTTC. The V call is TRBV28, the J call TRBJ2-1, with 10 bases that match TRBD1. CDR1 and CDR2 (germline): MDHEN, SYDVKM. The CDR3 length is 15 residues. Trimming took 1 base from V and 9 from J; bases not matched to a gene: 6. The full variable domain, completed using reference TRBV28 and TRBJ2-1, is DVKVTQSSRYLVKRTGEKVFLECVQDMDHENMFWYRQDPGLGLRLIYFSYDVKMKEKGDIPEGYSVSREKKERFSLILESASTNQTSMYLCASSLLTGGRSEQFFGPGTRLTVL.

There are a few counts of this clone. The chain uses TRBV29-1 and TRBJ2-7; possible D gene TRBD1, 5 bases. CDR1 SQVTM and CDR2 ANQGSEA come from the germline V gene. V lost 4 bases to trimming and J lost 2 bases, with 9 bases between them. The CDR3 has 12 amino acids. The CDR3 is CSVVGEAYEQYF. The DNA of the CDR3 is TGCAGCGTTGTAGGGGAAGCCTACGAGCAGTACTTC.

This chain links TRBV18 with TRBJ2-5; 10 nucleotides line up with TRBD1. Germline-derived CDR1 and CDR2 are KGHSH and LQKENI. The CDR3 spans 15 residues. Trimming took 2 bases from V and 4 from J; bases not matched to a gene: 4. CDR3: CASSPSGQGVETQYF. The CDR3 DNA is TGTGCCAGCTCACCAAGCGGACAGGGGGTAGAGACCCAGTACTTC.

The V gene is TRBV6-4, the J gene TRBJ1-1; D remains unclear. The V end lost 2 bases, the J end lost 5 bases, and 9 bases lay between the germline ends. The CDR3 is 13 amino acids. The germline V gene has CDR1 MRHNA and CDR2 SNTAGT. CDR3 region: CASSDHRGTEAFF. CDR3 in DNA: TGTGCCAGCAGTGACCACCGGGGAACTGAAGCTTTCTTT.

The CDR3 DNA sequence: TGTGCCAGCTCACCAGAGACAGTTGTACAGCCCCAGCATTTT. It is translated as CASSPETVVQPQHF. The genes are TRBV18 and TRBJ1-5; possibly TRBD1 for D (5 bases). The germline V gene encodes CDR1 KGHSH and CDR2 LQKENI. This CDR3 is 14 amino acids long. V dropped 2 bases and J dropped 7 bases, with 12 bases sitting between them.

The genes are TRBV10-3 and TRBJ2-7, with D possibly TRBD1 on 5 matching bases. Germline V gene sequence: CDR1 ENHRY, CDR2 SYGVKD. V was cut by 2 bases and J by 2 bases, with 13 bases left in between. The CDR3 contains 15 residues. This CDR3 is CAISEIQGATYEQYF. CDR3 nucleotides: TGTGCCATCAGTGAGATACAAGGGGCTACCTACGAGCAGTACTTC.

The V gene is TRBV5-4, the J gene TRBJ2-3; 12 bases line up with TRBD2. The CDR3 is 15 residues long. Germline values: CDR1 SGHNT, CDR2 YYREEE (reference sequence). After removal of 2 bases from V and 4 bases from J, the junction contained 2 bases not matched to a gene. The DNA for the CDR3 is TGTGCCAGCAGCTTCGGACTAGCGGGATCAGATACGCAGTATTTT. Its protein product is CASSFGLAGSDTQYF.

J is TRBJ2-2 and V is TRBV19, with D maybe TRBD1 (6 bases). Trimming pared 4 bases from V and 1 base from J, leaving 13 bases between. Germline V gives CDR1 LNHDA, CDR2 SQIVND (reference sequence). The CDR3 totals 16 residues. The CDR3 spells CASSNNDRLNTGELFF. The CDR3 DNA follows: TGTGCCAGTAGTAATAATGACAGGTTGAACACCGGGGAGCTGTTTTTT.

The chain recombines TRBV9 with TRBJ1-1; 8 bases line up with TRBD1. The CDR3 loop spans 15 amino acids. V trimming: 2 bases; J trimming: 7 bases; junction bases outside the gene matches: 10. The germline gives CDR1 SGDLS, CDR2 YYNGEE. The CDR3 DNA reads as TGTGCCAGCAGCGTCGGGACTGGACAGGGCCTTGAAGCTTTCTTT. Its protein product is CASSVGTGQGLEAFF. The complete variable domain, with remaining parts taken from reference TRBV9 and TRBJ1-1, reads DSGVTQTPKHLITATGQRVTLRCSPRSGDLSVYWYQQSLDQGLQFLIQYYNGEERAKGNILERFSAQQFPDLHSELNLSSLELGDSALYFCASSVGTGQGLEAFFGQGTRLTVV.

This clone turned up a few times. This chain connects TRBV27 to TRBJ1-2, with D tentatively TRBD1 (6 bases). This CDR3 spans 13 amino acids. V lost 5 bases to trimming and J lost 5 bases, with 12 bases between them. Per the germline V gene, CDR1 is MNHEY and CDR2 is SMNVEV (reference sequence). The CDR3 loop is CASSPGVRYGYTF. Here the CDR3 DNA reads TGTGCCAGCAGTCCAGGGGTGCGGTATGGCTACACCTTC.

The DNA for the CDR3 is TGTGCCAGCTCACCTAACTTCAAACGGGATAGGAGCACAGATACGCAGTATTTT. Residues: CASSPNFKRDRSTDTQYF. The chain joins TRBV18 to TRBJ2-3; D may be TRBD2 (5 bases). Germline-derived CDR1 and CDR2 are KGHSH and LQKENI. Trimming removed 3 bases at V and 0 bases at J, with 19 bases between. The CDR3 spans 18 residues. Variable domain in full (rest from reference TRBV18 and TRBJ2-3): NAGVMQNPRHLVRRRGQEARLRCSPMKGHSHVYWYRQLPEEGLKFMVYLQKENIIDESGMPKERFSAEFPKEGPSILRIQQVVRGDSAAYFCASSPNFKRDRSTDTQYFGPGTRLTVL.

In DNA, the CDR3 is TGCGCCAGCAGCTTTAGCGGGCTTTTCAATTCACCCCTCCACTTT. It is translated as CASSFSGLFNSPLHF. J is TRBJ1-6 and V is TRBV5-1, with D uncertain. The germline gives CDR1 SGHRS, CDR2 YFSETQ. Trimming shortened V by 2 bases and J by 7 bases, and 13 bases separated the two germline ends. The CDR3 is 15 residues long.

The chain combines TRBV6-8 with TRBJ1-6, with D possibly matching TRBD1 (6 bases). Per germline, CDR1 MNHGY and CDR2 SAAAGT. The V and J ends lost 0 bases and 14 bases respectively, with 17 bases between them. The CDR3 covers 15 residues. This chain's CDR3 is CASSYSRGSLGALHF. Here the CDR3 DNA reads TGTGCCAGCAGTTACTCGAGGGGGTCCCTAGGGGCCCTCCACTTT.

This clone was picked up a small number of times. The chain couples TRBV9 to TRBJ1-1; D is perhaps TRBD1 (5 bases). This CDR3 spans 15 amino acids. CDR1 is SGDLS and CDR2 is YYNGEE in the germline V gene. Trimming left V 0 bases short and J 0 bases short, with 9 bases between. The DNA of the CDR3 is TGTGCCAGCAGCGTAGGGTCAGGGATGAACACTGAAGCTTTCTTT. Translating it yields CASSVGSGMNTEAFF.

V and J are TRBV6-1 and TRBJ1-1; unclear D gene. Trimming removed 2 bases at V and 1 base at J, with 8 bases between. The CDR3 runs 14 residues. Per germline, CDR1 MNHNS and CDR2 SASEGT. The CDR3 DNA is TGTGCCAGCAGTGAACGATGGGCGAACACTGAAGCTTTCTTT. Its translation: CASSERWANTEAFF.

This clone was observed a handful of times. The V call is TRBV27, the J call TRBJ1-5; 7 bases map to TRBD1. V shed 3 bases and J 3 bases; nucleotides not matched to a gene: 2. The CDR3 covers 14 residues. Germline CDR1 and CDR2: MNHEY and SMNVEV (reference sequence). CDR3 residues: CASSLGQINQPQHF. The CDR3 DNA is TGTGCCAGCAGTTTGGGACAGATCAATCAGCCCCAGCATTTT.

This chain connects TRBV4-1 to TRBJ2-3; D may be TRBD1 (5 bases). CDR3 length equals 13 residues. Trimming removed 5 bases from V and 6 bases from J, with 12 bases in between. Germline loops: CDR1 MGHRA, CDR2 YSYEKL. CDR3 nucleotide sequence: TGCGCCAGCAGCGGGGCCCCCATTGATACGCAGTATTTT. Translation: CASSGAPIDTQYF.

This chain joins TRBV15 and TRBJ2-2; possible D gene TRBD2, 5 bases. From germline, CDR1 is LNHNV and CDR2 YYDKDF (reference sequence). CDR3 length equals 16 residues. Trimming left V 0 bases short and J 0 bases short, with 8 bases between. Here the CDR3 reads CATSRERGPNTGELFF. CDR3 DNA sequence: TGTGCCACCAGCAGAGAAAGAGGGCCGAACACCGGGGAGCTGTTTTTT.

The chain has TRBV6-1 and TRBJ1-2, with TRBD1 identical over 8 bases. Germline lookup yields CDR1 MNHNS and CDR2 SASEGT. The ends lost 6 bases at V and 4 bases at J; junction bases unmatched: 4. The CDR3 runs 13 residues. CDR3 in DNA: TGTGCCAGCAGCCATGGACAGGGCTATGGCTACACCTTC. This sequence encodes CASSHGQGYGYTF.